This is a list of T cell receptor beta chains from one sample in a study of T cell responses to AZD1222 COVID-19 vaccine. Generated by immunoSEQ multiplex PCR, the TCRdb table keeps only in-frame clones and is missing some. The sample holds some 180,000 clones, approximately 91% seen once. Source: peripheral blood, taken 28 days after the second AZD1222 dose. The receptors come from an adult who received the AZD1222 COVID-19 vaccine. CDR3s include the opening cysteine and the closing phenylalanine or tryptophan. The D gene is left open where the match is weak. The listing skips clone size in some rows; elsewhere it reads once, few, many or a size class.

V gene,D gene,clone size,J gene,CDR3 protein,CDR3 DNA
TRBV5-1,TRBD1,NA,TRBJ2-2,CASSVYTGGAGELFF,TGCGCCAGCAGCGTTTACACAGGGGGCGCGGGGGAGCTGTTTTTT
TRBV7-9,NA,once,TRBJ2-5,CASSLVGVLQETQYF,TGTGCCAGCAGCTTAGTAGGGGTTCTCCAAGAGACCCAGTACTTC
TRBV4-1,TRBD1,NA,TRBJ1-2,CASSQDTGTGGKLYGYTF,TGCGCCAGCAGCCAAGATACCGGGACAGGGGGCAAACTCTATGGCTACACCTTC
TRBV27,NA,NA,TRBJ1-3,CASSLSLPGSGNTIYF,TGTGCCAGCAGTTTATCCCTGCCTGGGTCCGGAAACACCATATATTTT
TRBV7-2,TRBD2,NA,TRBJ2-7,CASSFTGGHEQYF,TGTGCCAGCAGCTTTACGGGGGGGCATGAGCAGTACTTC
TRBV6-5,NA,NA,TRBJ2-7,CASSVSLSYEQYF,TGTGCCAGCTCAGTCAGCCTCTCCTACGAGCAGTACTTC
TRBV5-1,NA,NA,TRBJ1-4,CASSFNGGHNEKLFF,TGCGCCAGCAGCTTTAACGGGGGACATAATGAAAAACTGTTTTTT
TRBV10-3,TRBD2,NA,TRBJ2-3,CAISESAGGTDTQYF,TGTGCCATCAGTGAGTCAGCGGGGGGCACAGATACGCAGTATTTT
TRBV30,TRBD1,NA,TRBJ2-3,CAWREGATDTQYF,TGTGCCTGGAGAGAGGGGGCCACAGATACGCAGTATTTT
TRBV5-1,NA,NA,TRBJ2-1,CASSLGTEPSYNEQFF,TGCGCCAGCAGCTTGGGGACGGAGCCGTCCTACAATGAGCAGTTCTTC
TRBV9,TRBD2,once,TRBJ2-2,CASSAVGLAGELFF,TGTGCCAGCAGCGCCGTCGGACTAGCCGGGGAGCTGTTTTTT
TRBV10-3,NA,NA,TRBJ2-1,CAILEPNYNEQFF,TGTGCCATCTTAGAGCCCAATTACAATGAGCAGTTCTTC
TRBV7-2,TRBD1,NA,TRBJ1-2,CASTLGQGTNYGYTF,TGTGCCAGCACCCTAGGACAGGGAACTAACTATGGCTACACCTTC
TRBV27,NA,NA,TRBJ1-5,CASSLVRESQPQHF,TGTGCCAGCAGCCTAGTTCGTGAGAGCCAGCCCCAGCATTTT
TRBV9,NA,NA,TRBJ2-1,CASSGGRGLANEQFF,TGTGCCAGCAGCGGAGGACGGGGCTTGGCCAATGAGCAGTTCTTC
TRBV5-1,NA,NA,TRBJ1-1,CASSIREVSTEAFF,TGCGCCAGCAGCATAAGGGAAGTGAGCACTGAAGCTTTCTTT
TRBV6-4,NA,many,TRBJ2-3,CASSDVASRSTDTQYF,TGTGCCAGCAGTGACGTAGCCAGTCGTAGCACAGATACGCAGTATTTT
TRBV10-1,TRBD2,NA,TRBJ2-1,CASSSGGTYNEQFF,TGCGCCAGCAGTAGCGGGGGAACATACAATGAGCAGTTCTTC
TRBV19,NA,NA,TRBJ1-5,CASSIRVASNQPQHF,TGTGCCAGTAGTATCAGGGTGGCGAGCAATCAGCCCCAGCATTTT
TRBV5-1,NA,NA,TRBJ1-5,CASSPSGGGGEPQHF,TGCGCCAGCAGCCCCTCAGGCGGGGGAGGAGAGCCCCAGCATTTT
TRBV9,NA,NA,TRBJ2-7,CASSVGVSPDEQYF,TGTGCCAGCAGCGTAGGCGTGTCTCCCGACGAGCAGTACTTC
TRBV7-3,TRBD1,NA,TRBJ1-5,CASSSGLGQTINQPQHF,TGTGCCAGCAGCTCTGGCCTGGGACAGACAATCAATCAGCCCCAGCATTTT
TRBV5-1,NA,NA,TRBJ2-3,CASGTGPSTDTQYF,TGCGCCAGCGGCACGGGACCTAGCACAGATACGCAGTATTTT
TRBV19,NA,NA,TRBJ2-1,CASSSGSYNEQFF,TGTGCCAGTAGTTCAGGTAGCTACAATGAGCAGTTCTTC
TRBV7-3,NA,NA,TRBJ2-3,CASSFSGLRTDTQYF,TGTGCCAGCAGTTTTAGCGGCCTCCGCACAGATACGCAGTATTTT
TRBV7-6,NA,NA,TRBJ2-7,CASSLGGPGSYEQYF,TGTGCCAGCAGCTTAGGTGGACCGGGTTCCTACGAGCAGTACTTC
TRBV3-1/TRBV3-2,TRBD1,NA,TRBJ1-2,CASSRRQGGYGYTF,TGTGCCAGCAGCCGGAGACAGGGGGGCTATGGCTACACCTTC
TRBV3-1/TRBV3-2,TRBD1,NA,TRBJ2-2,CASSQFAGGTGELFF,TGTGCCAGCAGCCAATTCGCAGGGGGCACCGGGGAGCTGTTTTTT
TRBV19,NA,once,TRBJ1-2,CASSPTAHYGYTF,TGTGCCAGTAGTCCAACGGCTCACTATGGCTACACCTTC
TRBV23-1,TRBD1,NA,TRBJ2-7,CASSQSRQGDEQYF,TGCGCCAGCAGTCAATCGCGACAGGGTGACGAGCAGTACTTC
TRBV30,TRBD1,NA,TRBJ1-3,CACSGTVGNTIYF,TGTGCCTGTTCGGGGACAGTAGGAAACACCATATATTTT
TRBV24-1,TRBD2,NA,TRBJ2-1,CATSDASGRAINEQFF,TGTGCCACCAGTGATGCTAGCGGGAGGGCCATCAATGAGCAGTTCTTC
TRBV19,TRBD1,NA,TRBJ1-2,CASRKLTGTGENGYTF,TGTGCCAGTAGAAAATTGACCGGGACAGGGGAGAATGGCTACACCTTC
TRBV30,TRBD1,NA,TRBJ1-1,CAWNKPGQGLPFGAFF,TGTGCCTGGAATAAGCCGGGACAGGGTCTTCCCTTCGGAGCTTTCTTT
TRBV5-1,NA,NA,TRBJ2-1,CASRGSYNEQFF,TGCGCCAGCAGAGGGTCCTACAATGAGCAGTTCTTC
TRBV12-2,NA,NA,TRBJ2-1,CASGGQGINEQFF,TGTGCAAGTGGGGGACAGGGAATAAATGAGCAGTTCTTC
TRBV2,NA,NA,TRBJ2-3,CASSGFTDTQYF,TGTGCCAGCAGTGGGTTCACAGATACGCAGTATTTT
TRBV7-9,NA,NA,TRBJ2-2,CASSHETGELFF,TGTGCCAGCAGCCATGAAACCGGGGAGCTGTTTTTT
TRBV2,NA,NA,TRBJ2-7,CARRDNPSYEQYF,TGTGCCAGGAGGGACAACCCTTCCTACGAGCAGTACTTC
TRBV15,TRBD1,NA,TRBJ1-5,CATSEHRGPQPQHF,TGTGCCACCAGCGAGCACAGGGGCCCTCAGCCCCAGCATTTT
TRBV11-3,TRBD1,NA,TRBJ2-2,CASSSGQLNTGELFF,TGTGCCAGCAGCTCGGGACAGCTAAACACCGGGGAGCTGTTTTTT